Each of the 23 T cell receptor beta chains below was sequenced from the same sample in a study of glioma-infiltrating T cells after dendritic cell vaccination. Time point here: after dendritic cell vaccination, including at tumor progression/relapse. Measured with immunoSEQ multiplex PCR; TCRdb has only the in-frame clones, and not every one. This sample carries just under 60,000 clones, about 80% of them seen once, and the ten largest clones take approximately 14%. Source: blood, taken after dendritic cell vaccination. The receptors originated from a human donor with glioblastoma.

The V call is TRBV5-4, the J call TRBJ2-5; 13 bases map to TRBD2. The DNA end lines up better with TRBJ2-7; the J call may be wrong. The CDR3 extends over 15 amino acids. The germline V gene has CDR1 SGHNT and CDR2 YYREEE (reference sequence). The CDR3: CASSPTSGGAYEQYF. CDR3 nucleotides: TGTGCCAGCAGCCCAACTAGCGGGGGGGCCTACGAGCAGTACTTC.

V and J are TRBV30 and TRBJ2-7; no clear D. CDR3 length: 13 amino acids. Germline V lookup: CDR1 GTSNPN, CDR2 SVGIG (reference sequence). Trimming pared 4 bases from V and 7 bases from J, leaving 17 bases between. The CDR3 reads CAWIGKRTEEQYF. DNA for the CDR3: TGTGCCTGGATTGGAAAGCGTACGGAAGAGCAGTACTTC.

This sequence joins TRBV30 and TRBJ1-1; 11 bases match TRBD1. This CDR3 is 13 amino acids long. V gave up 0 bases and J gave up 14 bases; unmatched junction bases: 8. The germline CDR1 and CDR2 sequences are GTSNPN and SVGIG (reference sequence). The CDR3 nucleotides read TGTGCCTGGAGTGTTAGGGGACAGGGGGGCGGGTTCTTT. Protein product: CAWSVRGQGGGFF.

The chain is built from TRBV6-1 and TRBJ2-5; a possible D gene is TRBD1 (6 bases). In germline, CDR1 is MNHNS, CDR2 SASEGT. Trimming left V 3 bases short and J 5 bases short, with 13 bases between. The CDR3 spans 14 residues. CDR3 sequence: CASSDHRVRETQYF. The CDR3 DNA is TGTGCCAGCAGTGACCACAGGGTACGCGAGACCCAGTACTTC.

The chain carries TRBV7-3 and TRBJ2-7; TRBD1 aligns across 9 bases. The germline gives CDR1 SGHTA, CDR2 FQGTGA. J gave up 0 bases and V 5 bases, and 2 bases lay outside the gene matches. The CDR3 is 14 residues long. This chain's CDR3 is CASSTGQGSYEQYF. CDR3 in DNA: TGTGCCAGCAGCACGGGACAGGGCTCCTACGAGCAGTACTTC. Filled out from reference TRBV7-3 and TRBJ2-7, the complete variable domain reads GAGVSQTPSNKVTEKGKYVELRCDPISGHTALYWYRQSLGQGPEFLIYFQGTGAADDSGLPNDRFFAVRPEGSVSTLKIQRTERGDSAVYLCASSTGQGSYEQYFGPGTRLTVT.

V gene TRBV7-9 combines with J gene TRBJ2-2; TRBD1 might be the D (5 bases). V gave up 5 bases and J gave up 1 base, with 20 bases separating them. This CDR3 spans 18 amino acids. The V gene's germline CDR1 is SEHNR and CDR2 FQNEAQ (reference sequence). CDR3 in DNA: TGTGCCAGCAGCCAAGAGTGGTTAAGGGGCCGGAACACCGGGGAGCTGTTTTTT. Translated, it gives CASSQEWLRGRNTGELFF.

The gene calls are TRBV13 and TRBJ2-3, with D possibly being TRBD1 (6 bases). Germline-derived CDR1 and CDR2 are PRHDT and FYEKMQ (reference sequence). This CDR3 spans 17 amino acids. The V and J ends lost 5 bases and 2 bases respectively, with 20 bases between them. The CDR3 DNA sequence: TGTGCCAGCAGCCCTAAAGCAACAGGGTCCTCCACAGATACGCAGTATTTT. This encodes CASSPKATGSSTDTQYF.

V and J are TRBV7-9 and TRBJ2-7; TRBD2 might be the D (6 bases). The CDR3 has 15 residues. Between the trimmed V and J ends, which lost 5 bases and 5 bases, there was a span of 19 bases. Germline-derived CDR1 and CDR2 are SEHNR and FQNEAQ (reference sequence). The CDR3: CASSPTAGLEDEQYF. CDR3 nucleotides: TGTGCCAGCAGCCCAACAGCGGGCCTGGAGGACGAGCAGTACTTC.

The V and J genes are TRBV2 and TRBJ2-2; 13 nucleotides align to TRBD2. Germline values: CDR1 SNHLY, CDR2 FYNNEI. The CDR3 is 14 amino acids. After removal of 5 bases from V and 7 bases from J, the junction contained 1 base not matched to a gene. CDR3 residues: CASSWTSGGGELFF. The CDR3 nucleotides read TGTGCCAGCAGTTGGACTAGCGGGGGCGGGGAGCTGTTTTTT.

V is TRBV5-1 and J is TRBJ2-3, with 9 bases aligning to TRBD2. V shed 1 base, J shed 4 bases, and the junction held 7 bases outside the gene matches. CDR3 length equals 16 residues. Germline V gene sequence: CDR1 SGHRS, CDR2 YFSETQ. The CDR3 reads CASSLIVRTSADTQYF. The CDR3 DNA reads as TGCGCCAGCAGCTTGATAGTTAGGACTAGCGCAGATACGCAGTATTTT.

The gene calls are TRBV10-3 and TRBJ1-1; 10 bases align to TRBD1. Germline CDR1 reads ENHRY; CDR2 reads SYGVKD. The CDR3 sequence is 15 residues long. With 6 bases clipped from V and 3 bases from J, the junction kept 7 bases outside the gene matches. The CDR3 DNA follows: TGTGCCATCAGCCGACAGGGGGCGTTGGACACTGAAGCTTTCTTT. It codes for CAISRQGALDTEAFF.

J is TRBJ2-7 and V is TRBV5-5, with 10 bases lining up with TRBD1. With V trimmed by 4 bases and J by 3 bases, 4 bases remained unmatched. The germline V gene encodes CDR1 SGHKS and CDR2 YYEKEE (reference sequence). This CDR3 has 14 residues. The CDR3 DNA reads as TGTGCCAGCAGCGCAGACAGGGGGCACTACGAGCAGTACTTC. Protein: CASSADRGHYEQYF.

The chain recombines TRBV7-6 with TRBJ2-3; 13 bases line up with TRBD2. V lost 5 bases and J lost 4; bases outside the gene matches: 12. CDR3 length equals 18 residues. In germline, CDR1 is SGHVS, CDR2 FNYEAQ. The CDR3 spells CASSPQRTSGGVADTQYF. In DNA form, the CDR3 reads TGTGCCAGCAGCCCGCAAAGGACTAGCGGGGGTGTCGCAGATACGCAGTATTTT.

The chain carries TRBV5-1 and TRBJ1-4; D possibly corresponds to TRBD1 (6 bases). V was clipped by 3 bases and J by 12 bases, with 15 bases between them. Germline CDR1 reads SGHRS; CDR2 reads YFSETQ. The CDR3 has 13 amino acids. The CDR3 protein is CASSSWGQSELFF. The CDR3 bases are TGCGCCAGCAGCTCGTGGGGGCAGTCGGAACTGTTTTTT.

The V call is TRBV9, the J call TRBJ2-7, with 9 bases aligning to TRBD2. Losses at the gene ends were 3 bases for V and 1 base for J; bases not matched to a gene: 8. The CDR3 sequence is 16 residues long. Looked up from germline, CDR1 is SGDLS and CDR2 is YYNGEE. Here the CDR3 DNA reads TGTGCCAGCAGCGCCTTTCTAGCGGGGCCTTCCTACGAGCAGTACTTC. Its translation is CASSAFLAGPSYEQYF. Full variable domain (outside the CDR3, taken from reference TRBV9 and TRBJ2-7): DSGVTQTPKHLITATGQRVTLRCSPRSGDLSVYWYQQSLDQGLQFLIQYYNGEERAKGNILERFSAQQFPDLHSELNLSSLELGDSALYFCASSAFLAGPSYEQYFGPGTRLTVT.

This chain connects TRBV5-4 to TRBJ1-2; D is undetermined. The germline gives CDR1 SGHNT, CDR2 YYREEE (reference sequence). CDR3 length: 13 residues. The ends were cut back, 5 bases at V and 7 bases at J, with 15 bases in the middle. This CDR3 reads CASRSGNTGGYTF. The CDR3 nucleotides are TGTGCCAGCAGGTCGGGAAACACCGGTGGCTACACCTTC.

In this sample, this clone turned up a few times. This chain connects TRBV2 to TRBJ2-3; the match to TRBD2 covers 9 bases. The CDR3 consists of 18 residues. Germline CDR1 is SNHLY and CDR2 is FYNNEI. The trim removed 8 bases at V and 0 bases at J, leaving 15 bases unmatched. In DNA, the CDR3 is TGTGCCAGCGAAGGGCGACTAGCGGTTAATTCTAGCACAGATACGCAGTATTTT. This codes for CASEGRLAVNSSTDTQYF. The complete variable domain, with remaining parts taken from reference TRBV2 and TRBJ2-3, reads EPEVTQTPSHQVTQMGQEVILRCVPISNHLYFYWYRQILGQKVEFLVSFYNNEISEKSEIFDDQFSVERPDGSNFTLKIRSTKLEDSAMYFCASEGRLAVNSSTDTQYFGPGTRLTVL.

This clone was observed a handful of times. The chain joins TRBV18 to TRBJ1-3; D gene ambiguous. The germline V and J ends were trimmed by 11 bases and 1 base, with 12 bases remaining between them. Germline values: CDR1 KGHSH, CDR2 LQKENI. This CDR3 has 13 residues. The CDR3 nucleotides are TGTGCCGATGCGGGCACTTCTGGAAACACCATATATTTT. Residues: CADAGTSGNTIYF.

The chain uses TRBV27 and TRBJ2-5, with D possibly TRBD2 on 6 matching bases. CDR1 and CDR2 from the germline V gene are MNHEY and SMNVEV (reference sequence). V was cut by 2 bases and J by 7 bases, with 17 bases left in between. CDR3 length: 15 amino acids. CDR3 DNA: TGTGCCAGCAGTTTAGGAGGGGAGTTCCGGCGGACCCAGTACTTC. Translating it yields CASSLGGEFRRTQYF.

The V gene is TRBV6-1, the J gene TRBJ2-3, with D hard to call. This CDR3 region has 14 residues. Germline CDR1 is MNHNS and CDR2 is SASEGT. Trimming removed 2 bases from V and 8 bases from J, with 14 bases in between. In DNA, the CDR3 is TGTGCCAGCAGTGAAAATTTCGACGCTAGTACGCAGTATTTT. This translates into CASSENFDASTQYF.

This clone was counted a single time. The chain has TRBV29-1 and TRBJ2-2; 8 bases agree with TRBD1. This CDR3 is 14 amino acids long. Germline V gives CDR1 SQVTM, CDR2 ANQGSEA. With V trimmed by 5 bases and J by 3 bases, 5 bases remained unmatched. The CDR3 is CSVPGQGDTGELFF. In DNA, the CDR3 is TGCAGCGTTCCCGGACAGGGCGACACCGGGGAGCTGTTTTTT.

This chain connects TRBV4-3 to TRBJ1-2; TRBD1 matches at 9 bases. The CDR3 is made up of 15 amino acids. The V segment lost 4 bases and the J segment 8 bases; nucleotides outside the gene matches: 11. Per germline, CDR1 LGHNA and CDR2 YSLEER. In nucleotides, the CDR3 is TGCGCCAGCAGCCGGATGGGACAGGGTTCGGGCGGCTACACCTTC. Residues: CASSRMGQGSGGYTF.

The chain couples TRBV4-2 to TRBJ1-5; D may be TRBD1 (5 bases). Germline CDR1 and CDR2: LGHNA and YNFKEQ. This CDR3 is 15 amino acids long. Trimming removed 0 bases at V and 7 bases at J, with 13 bases between. The CDR3 reads CASSQDAPGYQPQHF. The CDR3 nucleotides read TGTGCCAGCAGCCAAGATGCCCCAGGGTACCAGCCCCAGCATTTT.